The 22 T cell receptor beta chains in this list originate from one sample, sequenced in a study of cytomegalovirus exposure and HLA in healthy donors. Produced via immunoSEQ multiplex PCR; TCRdb's table is partial and in-frame only. This table holds a few hundred thousand clones, around 87% found once. Sample: PBMCs. These receptors originate from a woman under 30 in good health and CMV-seronegative.

The genes are TRBV15 and TRBJ2-5, with a possible D match to TRBD1 (6 bases). The V end lost 9 bases, the J end lost 1 base, and 12 bases lay between the germline ends. This CDR3 contains 13 residues. CDR1 LNHNV and CDR2 YYDKDF come from the germline V gene (reference sequence). The CDR3 DNA follows: TGTGCCACGAAAGGACAGCCCCAAGAGACCCAGTACTTC. It specifies CATKGQPQETQYF.

The CDR3: CASSGYTTQGYTF. The CDR3 DNA reads TGTGCCAGCAGTGGATACACTACCCAAGGCTACACCTTC. This chain uses TRBV5-6 with TRBJ1-2, with D unclear. Germline-derived CDR1 and CDR2 are SGHDT and YYEEEE. V lost 5 bases and J lost 8, with 16 bases in between. This CDR3 is 13 amino acids long.

The rearrangement joins TRBV7-9 to TRBJ2-5; D ambiguous. The V gene's germline CDR1 is SEHNR and CDR2 FQNEAQ (reference sequence). There are 13 residues in the CDR3. The V gene lost 1 base and the J gene lost 3 bases, with 6 bases spanning the gap. CDR3 in amino acids: CASSLVVEETQYF. Written as DNA, the CDR3 is TGTGCCAGCAGCTTAGTTGTAGAAGAGACCCAGTACTTC.

The gene calls are TRBV28 and TRBJ1-2, with D unclear. Trimming removed 7 bases at V and 6 bases at J, with 18 bases between. The CDR3 covers 14 residues. Germline-derived CDR1 and CDR2 are MDHEN and SYDVKM. For the CDR3, the DNA is TGTGCCAGCAACATAGATCAGCGGTCCAATGGCTACACCTTC. Its translation: CASNIDQRSNGYTF.

This clone appeared a few times. The chain uses TRBV6-4 and TRBJ2-1; unclear D gene. Looked up from germline, CDR1 is MRHNA and CDR2 is SNTAGT. The CDR3 is 10 amino acids. V gave up 2 bases and J gave up 16 bases, with 9 bases separating them. The CDR3 sequence: CASSDIADFF. CDR3 bases: TGTGCCAGCAGTGACATAGCCGACTTCTTC.

The chain uses TRBV28 and TRBJ1-1, with D possibly matching TRBD1 (6 bases). Trimming left V 6 bases short and J 0 bases short, with 14 bases between. Germline-derived CDR1 and CDR2 are MDHEN and SYDVKM. This CDR3 comprises 15 residues. CDR3 loop: CASRPLGQMNTEAFF. The CDR3 bases are TGTGCCAGCAGGCCTCTAGGACAGATGAACACTGAAGCTTTCTTT.

This clone has just one count. The chain uses TRBV19 and TRBJ1-1; D is perhaps TRBD1 (6 bases). The CDR3 has 15 residues. V lost 5 bases to trimming and J lost 5 bases, with 18 bases between them. Germline CDR1 and CDR2: LNHDA and SQIVND (reference sequence). The DNA of the CDR3 is TGTGCCAGTAGTGTACAACAGGGAGGGGGAACTGAAGCTTTCTTT. Residues: CASSVQQGGGTEAFF.

The chain is built from TRBV6-1 and TRBJ2-7; a possible D gene is TRBD1 (6 bases). Per the germline V gene, CDR1 is MNHNS and CDR2 is SASEGT. V lost 3 bases, J lost 3 bases, and 12 bases lay in between. CDR3 length equals 14 residues. This CDR3 is CASSENRVFYEQYV. In nucleotides, the CDR3 is TGTGCCAGCAGTGAGAACAGGGTATTCTACGAGCAGTACGTC.

The V gene is TRBV4-1, the J gene TRBJ1-1, with D tentatively TRBD1 (6 bases). The CDR3 spans 15 residues. V was clipped by 1 base and J by 2 bases, with 11 bases between them. Germline V gene sequence: CDR1 MGHRA, CDR2 YSYEKL. CDR3 nucleotides: TGCGCCAGCAGCCAAGCCGGGGGGCTTAACACTGAAGCTTTCTTT. It specifies CASSQAGGLNTEAFF.

The chain carries TRBV5-6 and TRBJ1-1; 11 nucleotides align to TRBD1. V was pared by 3 bases and J by 10 bases, with 5 bases of the junction left unmatched. The germline V gene encodes CDR1 SGHDT and CDR2 YYEEEE. This CDR3 is built from 13 residues. The CDR3 reads CASSWGQGERAFF. DNA of the CDR3: TGTGCCAGCAGCTGGGGACAGGGGGAGCGAGCTTTCTTT.

The V call is TRBV5-4, the J call TRBJ1-2, with TRBD1 identical over 8 bases. The V and J ends lost 4 bases and 7 bases, in that order; junction bases with no gene match: 12. There are 15 residues in the CDR3. Germline V lookup: CDR1 SGHNT, CDR2 YYREEE (reference sequence). Here the CDR3 reads CASSATDRGGGGYTF. Here the CDR3 DNA reads TGTGCCAGCAGCGCGACCGACAGGGGCGGTGGTGGCTACACCTTC. The variable domain in full, completed from reference TRBV5-4 and TRBJ1-2, reads ETGVTQSPTHLIKTRGQQVTLRCSSQSGHNTVSWYQQALGQGPQFIFQYYREEENGRGNFPPRFSGLQFPNYSSELNVNALELDDSALYLCASSATDRGGGGYTFGSGTRLTVV.

The gene calls are TRBV4-3 and TRBJ2-3; 10 bases agree with TRBD2. Trimming at V came to 0 bases and at J to 8 bases, leaving 8 bases not matched to a gene. Germline CDR1 reads LGHNA; CDR2 reads YSLEER. The CDR3 spans 16 residues. The CDR3 sequence: CASSQDPSGGASTQYF. For the CDR3, the DNA is TGCGCCAGCAGCCAAGATCCCAGCGGGGGGGCCAGTACGCAGTATTTT.

This clone has a handful of counts. V and J are TRBV11-3 and TRBJ2-2; TRBD2 is a possible D gene (5 bases). Germline V gives CDR1 SGHNT, CDR2 YENEEA. With 8 bases removed from V and 3 bases from J, the gap between germline ends came to 10 bases. The CDR3 runs 13 residues. CDR3 protein: CASEGADTGELFF. The CDR3 DNA follows: TGTGCCAGCGAGGGAGCGGACACCGGGGAGCTGTTTTTT.

The chain carries TRBV7-2 and TRBJ2-1; 12 nucleotides align to TRBD1. CDR3 length: 16 amino acids. V dropped 5 bases and J dropped 2; count of bases not matched to a gene: 4. Looked up from germline, CDR1 is SGHTA and CDR2 is FQGNSA. CDR3 amino acids: CASSGRDRGPYNEQFF. The CDR3 DNA is TGTGCCAGCAGCGGGAGGGACAGGGGGCCCTACAATGAGCAGTTCTTC.

This clone was seen only once. This sequence joins TRBV4-3 and TRBJ2-1; a possible D gene is TRBD1 (6 bases). CDR3 length equals 12 residues. Looked up from germline, CDR1 is LGHNA and CDR2 is YSLEER. Between the trimmed V and J ends, which lost 6 bases and 7 bases, there was a span of 10 bases. The CDR3 sequence is CASSIQGNEQFF. The CDR3 DNA is TGCGCCAGCAGTATTCAGGGGAATGAGCAGTTCTTC.

This chain uses TRBV5-1 with TRBJ2-5; 7 bases match TRBD1. Trimming at V came to 0 bases and at J to 1 base, leaving 6 bases not matched to a gene. The CDR3 is 16 amino acids. Germline CDR1 is SGHRS and CDR2 is YFSETQ. CDR3 nucleotides: TGCGCCAGCAGCTTGGGCACCGGGACAGCCCAAGAGACCCAGTACTTC. Translating it yields CASSLGTGTAQETQYF.

The genes are TRBV6-5 and TRBJ1-2; D is unresolved. This CDR3 comprises 14 residues. Trimming stripped 0 bases from V and 0 bases from J, with 5 bases between. The V gene's germline CDR1 is MNHEY and CDR2 SVGAGI. The CDR3 sequence is CASSYSSANYGYTF. The CDR3 DNA sequence: TGTGCCAGCAGTTACTCGTCAGCTAACTATGGCTACACCTTC.

The chain combines TRBV14 with TRBJ2-2, with D uncertain. Germline CDR1 reads SGHDN; CDR2 reads FVKESK. There are 16 residues in the CDR3. V was shortened by 0 bases and J by 0 bases, with 8 bases between the two germline ends. The CDR3 sequence is CASSQELPANTGELFF. The DNA of the CDR3 is TGTGCCAGCAGCCAAGAGCTTCCGGCGAACACCGGGGAGCTGTTTTTT.

CDR3 bases: TGCAGTGCAAAGAGGTTTCTGGAAACTTTCTTT. Translating it yields CSAKRFLETFF. The rearrangement links TRBV20-1 to TRBJ1-1; no clear D. The length of the CDR3 is 11 residues. Germline V gene data show CDR1 as DFQATT and CDR2 as SNEGSKA (reference sequence). V lost 6 bases to trimming and J lost 12 bases, with 17 bases between them.

This sequence joins TRBV28 and TRBJ1-2; 8 bases agree with TRBD1. The V and J ends lost 8 bases and 5 bases, in that order; junction bases with no gene match: 4. This CDR3 spans 12 amino acids. Germline values: CDR1 MDHEN, CDR2 SYDVKM. The CDR3 coding sequence is TGTGCCAGCGCGGGACAGGTGTATGGCTACACCTTC. Residues: CASAGQVYGYTF.

This clone appeared a few times. The chain has TRBV2 and TRBJ1-2; D remains unclear. CDR1 is SNHLY and CDR2 is FYNNEI in the germline V gene. The CDR3 is 13 residues long. V was cut by 2 bases and J by 8 bases, with 12 bases left in between. CDR3 sequence: CASSELRSWGYTF. The CDR3 region has the DNA TGTGCCAGCAGTGAATTGCGTAGTTGGGGCTACACCTTC. Supplemented by reference TRBV2 and TRBJ1-2, the full variable domain reads EPEVTQTPSHQVTQMGQEVILRCVPISNHLYFYWYRQILGQKVEFLVSFYNNEISEKSEIFDDQFSVERPDGSNFTLKIRSTKLEDSAMYFCASSELRSWGYTFGSGTRLTVV.

This clone was detected once. This rearrangement joins TRBV28 to TRBJ2-4; 8 bases are a match to TRBD1. CDR1 and CDR2 (germline): MDHEN, SYDVKM. The CDR3 contains 17 residues. V was clipped by 6 bases and J by 2 bases; unmatched bases: 12. CDR3 DNA: TGTGCCAGCAGCGAAACCGGGACAGGCTTTTCCAAAAACATTCAGTACTTC. Translation gives CASSETGTGFSKNIQYF.